The 16 T cell receptor beta chains below all came from one sample that was sequenced in a study of STAT3 mutations in large granular lymphocyte leukemia. TCRdb keeps only in-frame clones here, not all; method: immunoSEQ multiplex PCR. Altogether roughly 31,000 clones are present, around three quarters being singletons, with the ten largest covering 30%. General study findings and limits: Every T-cell large granular lymphocyte leukemia patient had at least one immunodominant TCR beta clonotype.

Antigens of these TCRs are unknown. The sequenced material came from peripheral blood mononuclear cells. The receptors were gathered from a woman aged 45 to 65 with T-cell large granular lymphocyte leukemia. Some clones in this sample may be carry-over from other donors' samples.

The CDR3 DNA reads as TGTGCCAGCAGAAGGACAGAGGCCCATGGCTACACCTTC. Translation gives CASRRTEAHGYTF. The chain uses TRBV2 and TRBJ1-2; tentatively, D is TRBD1 (6 bases). This CDR3 is built from 13 residues. The V and J ends lost 6 bases and 6 bases respectively, with 14 bases between them. CDR1 SNHLY and CDR2 FYNNEI come from the germline V gene.

This clone came up a few times. The J gene is TRBJ1-1, the V gene TRBV11-2; D call uncertain. V gave up 5 bases and J gave up 0 bases, with 7 bases separating them. The germline V gene encodes CDR1 SGHAT and CDR2 FQNNGV. This CDR3 is 13 amino acids long. CDR3 sequence reads: CASSDLMNTEAFF. The CDR3 region has the DNA TGTGCCAGCAGCGACCTAATGAACACTGAAGCTTTCTTT.

The genes are TRBV5-4 and TRBJ1-4; D might be TRBD1 (6 bases). CDR3 length: 13 amino acids. Germline CDR1 reads SGHNT; CDR2 reads YYREEE (reference sequence). Trimming removed 3 bases from V and 6 bases from J, with 9 bases in between. This chain's CDR3 is CASSSRTDEKLFF. For the CDR3, the DNA is TGTGCCAGCAGCTCGCGGACAGATGAAAAACTGTTTTTT.

V is TRBV7-9 and J is TRBJ2-7; 10 bases match TRBD2. J gave up 5 bases and V 7 bases, and 8 bases lay outside the gene matches. This CDR3 comprises 14 residues. Germline CDR1 reads SEHNR; CDR2 reads FQNEAQ (reference sequence). The CDR3 loop is CASTFSGRPNEQYF. CDR3 DNA: TGTGCCAGCACCTTTAGCGGGAGGCCCAACGAGCAGTACTTC. Together with reference TRBV7-9 and TRBJ2-7, the CDR3 gives the full variable domain: DTGVSQNPRHKITKRGQNVTFRCDPISEHNRLYWYRQTLGQGPEFLTYFQNEAQLEKSRLLSDRFSAERPKGSFSTLEIQRTEQGDSAMYLCASTFSGRPNEQYFGPGTRLTVT.

The V and J genes are TRBV6-5 and TRBJ2-5; D is unresolved. V lost 2 bases to trimming and J lost 5 bases, with 12 bases between them. The CDR3 totals 14 residues. The germline CDR1 and CDR2 sequences are MNHEY and SVGAGI. The CDR3 region has the DNA TGTGCCAGCAGTTACGGTTCTACCGGGGAGACCCAGTACTTC. It yields the protein CASSYGSTGETQYF.

The chain combines TRBV7-9 with TRBJ2-7; 14 bases are a match to TRBD2. J was trimmed by 0 bases and V by 3 bases; bases with no gene match: 4. CDR3 length equals 17 residues. The germline V gene has CDR1 SEHNR and CDR2 FQNEAQ (reference sequence). The CDR3 DNA reads as TGTGCCAGCAGCTTGGGACTAGCGGGAGAGGGCTCCTACGAGCAGTACTTC. Translated: CASSLGLAGEGSYEQYF.

This clone was found once. The CDR3 protein is CASTDDRGKSYEQYF. In DNA form, the CDR3 reads TGTGCCAGCACCGACGACAGGGGGAAATCCTACGAGCAGTACTTC. The V and J genes are TRBV25-1 and TRBJ2-7, with 9 bases fitting TRBD1. This CDR3 is built from 15 residues. V dropped 7 bases and J dropped 1; count of bases not matched to a gene: 8. Germline V gene sequence: CDR1 MGHDK, CDR2 SYGVNS.

This clone has just one count. The chain's CDR3 is CAWNRAYSTDTQYF. CDR3 coding DNA: TGTGCCTGGAACAGGGCCTATAGCACAGATACGCAGTATTTT. V is TRBV30 and J is TRBJ2-3, with D possibly TRBD1 on 6 matching bases. The V gene lost 4 bases and the J gene lost 0 bases, with 11 bases spanning the gap. The CDR3 extends over 14 amino acids. Germline lookup yields CDR1 GTSNPN and CDR2 SVGIG (reference sequence).

This rearrangement joins TRBV27 to TRBJ1-5, with D unresolved. From germline, CDR1 is MNHEY and CDR2 SMNVEV (reference sequence). V lost 6 bases to trimming and J lost 5 bases, with 17 bases between them. The CDR3 is made up of 15 amino acids. The CDR3 nucleotides read TGTGCCAGCAGCCCTGGGCGGGGTAATGATCAGCCCCAGCATTTT. This translates into CASSPGRGNDQPQHF.

In its sample, this clone was seen a few times. The chain has TRBV5-1 and TRBJ2-7, with D maybe TRBD2 (6 bases). Germline CDR1 is SGHRS and CDR2 is YFSETQ. This CDR3 is built from 13 residues. Trimming removed 5 bases from V and 7 bases from J, with 16 bases in between. CDR3 coding DNA: TGCGCCAGCAGTCAGGAGGGACCGCGAGAGCAGTACTTC. Its translation is CASSQEGPREQYF.

This chain links TRBV20-1 with TRBJ2-3, with D unresolved. CDR1 DFQATT and CDR2 SNEGSKA come from the germline V gene (reference sequence). The V and J ends lost 1 base and 6 bases respectively, with 2 bases between them. This CDR3 has 10 amino acids. Here the CDR3 DNA reads TGCAGTGCTAGAGCGGATACGCAGTATTTT. It is translated as CSARADTQYF.

This chain uses TRBV5-1 with TRBJ1-4; D is perhaps TRBD1 (5 bases). Germline CDR1 SGHRS, CDR2 YFSETQ. Trimming cost V 4 bases and J 7 bases, with 14 bases left between them. The CDR3 consists of 14 residues. CDR3 coding DNA: TGCGCCAGCAGCCCCTATTTTAGGGGTGAAAAACTGTTTTTT. Translation gives CASSPYFRGEKLFF.

The chain employs TRBV7-9 and TRBJ2-1; 9 positions agree with TRBD1. J gave up 7 bases and V 1 base, and 5 bases lay outside the gene matches. The CDR3 covers 15 residues. Germline V gives CDR1 SEHNR, CDR2 FQNEAQ (reference sequence). DNA of the CDR3: TGTGCCAGCAGCTTAGTGGGACAGGGACAAAATGAGCAGTTCTTC. It is translated as CASSLVGQGQNEQFF.

The CDR3 loop reads CASSTGQGAPLGNQPQHF. Written as DNA, the CDR3 is TGTGCCAGTAGTACGGGACAGGGGGCCCCCCTTGGGAATCAGCCCCAGCATTTT. The chain uses TRBV19 and TRBJ1-5; 12 bases align to TRBD1. The CDR3 extends over 18 amino acids. Germline loops: CDR1 LNHDA, CDR2 SQIVND (reference sequence). The V segment lost 4 bases and the J segment 4 bases; nucleotides outside the gene matches: 11.

The genes are TRBV7-9 and TRBJ2-7; D call uncertain. Germline CDR1 SEHNR, CDR2 FQNEAQ (reference sequence). CDR3 size: 13 residues. Trimming shortened V by 1 base and J by 9 bases, and 13 bases separated the two germline ends. CDR3 loop: CASSLEYSIGQYF. The CDR3 DNA follows: TGTGCCAGCAGCTTAGAATATTCGATCGGGCAGTACTTC.

CDR3 in amino acids: CASSPQGQNEKLFF. CDR3 bases: TGTGCCAGCTCACCACAGGGACAAAATGAAAAACTGTTTTTT. J is TRBJ1-4 and V is TRBV18; the D gene is possibly TRBD1 (6 bases). V was clipped by 1 base and J by 5 bases, with 8 bases between them. Germline assignment: CDR1 KGHSH and CDR2 LQKENI. The CDR3 is 14 amino acids.